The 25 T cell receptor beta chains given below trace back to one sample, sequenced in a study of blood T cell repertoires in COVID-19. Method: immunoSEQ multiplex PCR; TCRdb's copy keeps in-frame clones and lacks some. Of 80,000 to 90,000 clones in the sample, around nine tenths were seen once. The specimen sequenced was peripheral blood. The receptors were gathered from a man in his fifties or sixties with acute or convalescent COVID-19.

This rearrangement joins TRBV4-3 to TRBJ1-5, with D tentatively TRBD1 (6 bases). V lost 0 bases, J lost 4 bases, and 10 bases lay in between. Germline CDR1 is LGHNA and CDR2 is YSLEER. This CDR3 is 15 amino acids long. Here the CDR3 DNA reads TGCGCCAGCAGCCAAGACCTCCAGGGGAATCAGCCCCAGCATTTT. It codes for CASSQDLQGNQPQHF.

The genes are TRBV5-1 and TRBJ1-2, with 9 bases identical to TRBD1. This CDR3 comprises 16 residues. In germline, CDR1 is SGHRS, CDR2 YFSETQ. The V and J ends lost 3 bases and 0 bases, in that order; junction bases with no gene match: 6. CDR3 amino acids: CASSSTGGSANYGYTF. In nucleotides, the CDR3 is TGCGCCAGCAGCTCGACAGGGGGTAGTGCTAACTATGGCTACACCTTC.

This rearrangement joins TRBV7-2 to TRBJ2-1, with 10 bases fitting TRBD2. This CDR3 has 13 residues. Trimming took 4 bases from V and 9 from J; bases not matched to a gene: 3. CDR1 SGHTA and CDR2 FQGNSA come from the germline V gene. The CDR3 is CASSWSSGGEQFF. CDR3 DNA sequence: TGTGCCAGCAGCTGGTCTAGCGGGGGTGAGCAGTTCTTC.

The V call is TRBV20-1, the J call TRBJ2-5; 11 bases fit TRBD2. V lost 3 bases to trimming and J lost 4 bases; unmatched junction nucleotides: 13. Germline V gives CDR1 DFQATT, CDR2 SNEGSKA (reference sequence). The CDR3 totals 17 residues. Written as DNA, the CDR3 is TGCAGTGCTAGTGATGGTAGCGGGGGGGCCCGGCGAGAGACCCAGTACTTC. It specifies CSASDGSGGARRETQYF.

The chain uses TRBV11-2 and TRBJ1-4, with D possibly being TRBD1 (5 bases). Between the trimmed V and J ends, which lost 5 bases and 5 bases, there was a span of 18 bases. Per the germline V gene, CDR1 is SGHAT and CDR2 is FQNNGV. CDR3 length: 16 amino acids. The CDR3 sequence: CASSLPPGPANEKLFF. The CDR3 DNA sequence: TGTGCCAGCAGCCTACCGCCAGGGCCCGCGAATGAAAAACTGTTTTTT.

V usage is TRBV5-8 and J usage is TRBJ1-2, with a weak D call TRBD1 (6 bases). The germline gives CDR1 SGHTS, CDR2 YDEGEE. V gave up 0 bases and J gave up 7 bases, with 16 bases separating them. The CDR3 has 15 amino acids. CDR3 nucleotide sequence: TGTGCCAGCAGCTTGGCCTTACAGGGACCGGGTGGCTACACCTTC. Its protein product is CASSLALQGPGGYTF.

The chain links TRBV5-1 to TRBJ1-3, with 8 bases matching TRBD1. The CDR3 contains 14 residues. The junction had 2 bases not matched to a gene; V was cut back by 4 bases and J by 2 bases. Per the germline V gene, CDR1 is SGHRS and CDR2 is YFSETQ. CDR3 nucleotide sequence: TGCGCCAGCAGCCTGACAGGGGCTGGAAACACCATATATTTT. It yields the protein CASSLTGAGNTIYF.

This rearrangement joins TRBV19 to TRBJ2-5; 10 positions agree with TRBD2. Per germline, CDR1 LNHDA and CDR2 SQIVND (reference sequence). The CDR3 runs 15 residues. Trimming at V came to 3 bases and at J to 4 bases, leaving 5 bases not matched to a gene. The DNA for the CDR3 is TGTGCCAGTAGTATCGGCTTAGCGGGGGGAGAGACCCAGTACTTC. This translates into CASSIGLAGGETQYF.

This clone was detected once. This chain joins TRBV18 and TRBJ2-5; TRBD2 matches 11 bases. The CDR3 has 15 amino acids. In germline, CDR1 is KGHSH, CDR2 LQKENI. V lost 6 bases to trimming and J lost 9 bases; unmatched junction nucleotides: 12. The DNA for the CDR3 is TGTGCCAGCTCCAGTGCATCGACTAGCGGGGTTGCCCAGTACTTC. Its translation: CASSSASTSGVAQYF.

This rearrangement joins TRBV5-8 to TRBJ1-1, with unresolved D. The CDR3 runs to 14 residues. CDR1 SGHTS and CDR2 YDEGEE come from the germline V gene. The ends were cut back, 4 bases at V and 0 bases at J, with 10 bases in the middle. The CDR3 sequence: CASSPHDMNTEAFF. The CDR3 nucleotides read TGTGCCAGCAGCCCTCACGACATGAACACTGAAGCTTTCTTT.

The CDR3 reads CASSVAPPKEQYF. The CDR3 DNA follows: TGTGCCAGCAGCGTAGCGCCCCCTAAGGAGCAGTACTTC. This chain uses TRBV9 with TRBJ2-7, with D unresolved. The length of the CDR3 is 13 residues. With 0 bases removed from V and 7 bases from J, the gap between germline ends came to 11 bases. From germline, CDR1 is SGDLS and CDR2 YYNGEE.

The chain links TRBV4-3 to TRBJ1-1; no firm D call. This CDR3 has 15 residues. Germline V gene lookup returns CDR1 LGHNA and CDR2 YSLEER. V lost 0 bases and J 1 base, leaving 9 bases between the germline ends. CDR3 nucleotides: TGCGCCAGCAGCCAAGATTACAGTCAGAACACTGAAGCTTTCTTT. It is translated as CASSQDYSQNTEAFF.

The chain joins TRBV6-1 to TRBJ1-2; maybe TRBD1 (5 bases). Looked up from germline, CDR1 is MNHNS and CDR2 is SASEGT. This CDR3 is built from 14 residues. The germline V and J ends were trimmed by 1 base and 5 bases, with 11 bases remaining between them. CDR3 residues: CASSEGQGGYGYTF. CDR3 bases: TGTGCCAGCAGTGAAGGTCAGGGTGGGTATGGCTACACCTTC.

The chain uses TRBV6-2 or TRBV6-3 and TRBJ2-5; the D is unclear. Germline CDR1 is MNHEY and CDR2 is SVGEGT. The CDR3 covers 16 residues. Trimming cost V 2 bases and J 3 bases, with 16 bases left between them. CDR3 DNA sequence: TGTGCCAGCAGTTACCTCCGGCAGGAATGGGAAGAGACCCAGTACTTC. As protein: CASSYLRQEWEETQYF.

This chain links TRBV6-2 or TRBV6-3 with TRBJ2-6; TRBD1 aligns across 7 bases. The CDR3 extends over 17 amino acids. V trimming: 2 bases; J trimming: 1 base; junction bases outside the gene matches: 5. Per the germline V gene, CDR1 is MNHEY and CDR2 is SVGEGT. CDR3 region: CASSYPSGQSGANVLTF. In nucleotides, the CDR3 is TGTGCCAGCAGTTACCCATCGGGACAGTCTGGGGCCAACGTCCTGACTTTC.

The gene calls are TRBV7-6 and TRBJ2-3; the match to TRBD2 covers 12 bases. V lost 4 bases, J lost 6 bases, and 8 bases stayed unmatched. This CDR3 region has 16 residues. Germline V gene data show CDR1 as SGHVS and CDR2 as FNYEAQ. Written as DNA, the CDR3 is TGTGCCAGCAGCTCACGACTAGCGGGGGAGGGGGATACGCAGTATTTT. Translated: CASSSRLAGEGDTQYF.

The CDR3 is CASSVQSSYNSPLHF. Written as DNA, the CDR3 is TGTGCCAGCAGCGTACAGAGCTCCTATAATTCACCCCTCCACTTT. The V call is TRBV7-2, the J call TRBJ1-6; no clear D gene. Trimming removed 5 bases at V and 0 bases at J, with 8 bases between. Germline V gene data show CDR1 as SGHTA and CDR2 as FQGNSA. The CDR3 totals 15 residues.

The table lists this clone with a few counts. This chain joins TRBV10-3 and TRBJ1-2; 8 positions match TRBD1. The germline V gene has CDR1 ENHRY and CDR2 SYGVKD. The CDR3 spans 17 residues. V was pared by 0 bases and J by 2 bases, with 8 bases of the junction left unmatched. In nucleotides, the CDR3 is TGTGCCATCAGTGAGTCGTTACTGAACAGGGGGAACTATGGCTACACCTTC. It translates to CAISESLLNRGNYGYTF.

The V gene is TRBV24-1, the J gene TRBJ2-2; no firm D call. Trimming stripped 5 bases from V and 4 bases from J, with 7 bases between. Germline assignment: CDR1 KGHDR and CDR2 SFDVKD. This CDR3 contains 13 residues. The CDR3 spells CATSVSGTGELFF. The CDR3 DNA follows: TGTGCCACCAGTGTCTCCGGCACCGGGGAGCTGTTTTTT.

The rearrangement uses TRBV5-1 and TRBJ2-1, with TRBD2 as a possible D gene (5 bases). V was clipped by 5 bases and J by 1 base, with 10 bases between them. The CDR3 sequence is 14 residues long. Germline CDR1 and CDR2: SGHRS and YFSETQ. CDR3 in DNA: TGCGCCAGCAGGCAGACTAATTCCTACAATGAGCAGTTCTTC. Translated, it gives CASRQTNSYNEQFF.

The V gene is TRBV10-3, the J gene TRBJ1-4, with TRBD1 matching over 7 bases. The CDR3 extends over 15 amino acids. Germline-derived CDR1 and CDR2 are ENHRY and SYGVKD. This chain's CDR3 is CASKAQGGMGEKLFF. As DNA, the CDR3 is TGTGCGAGTAAGGCGCAGGGGGGCATGGGGGAAAAACTGTTTTTT.

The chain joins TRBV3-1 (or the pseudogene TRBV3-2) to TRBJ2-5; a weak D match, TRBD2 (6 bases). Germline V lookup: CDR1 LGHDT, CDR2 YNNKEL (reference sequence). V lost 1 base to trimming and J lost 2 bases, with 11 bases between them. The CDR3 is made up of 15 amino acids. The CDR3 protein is CASSQAPGLQETQYF. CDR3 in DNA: TGTGCCAGCAGCCAAGCTCCAGGACTACAAGAGACCCAGTACTTC.

The CDR3 sequence is CASSITPYQETQYF. DNA of the CDR3: TGTGCCAGCAGCATAACACCGTACCAAGAGACCCAGTACTTC. The V and J genes are TRBV5-6 and TRBJ2-5; no firm D call. The germline V and J ends were trimmed by 4 bases and 0 bases, with 10 bases remaining between them. CDR1 and CDR2 from the germline V gene are SGHDT and YYEEEE. This CDR3 comprises 14 residues.

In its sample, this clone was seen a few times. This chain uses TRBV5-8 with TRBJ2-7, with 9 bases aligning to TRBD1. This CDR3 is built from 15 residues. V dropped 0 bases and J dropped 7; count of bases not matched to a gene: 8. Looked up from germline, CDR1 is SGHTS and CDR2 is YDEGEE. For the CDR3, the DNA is TGTGCCAGCAGCTTGGTTTTACAGGGGGCGGGTGAGCAGTACTTC. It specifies CASSLVLQGAGEQYF.

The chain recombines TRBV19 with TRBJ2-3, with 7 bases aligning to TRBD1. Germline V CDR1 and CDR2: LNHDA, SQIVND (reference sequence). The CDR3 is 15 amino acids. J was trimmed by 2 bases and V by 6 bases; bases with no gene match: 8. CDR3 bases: TGTGCCAGTAGCACACGGACAGGATACACAGATACGCAGTATTTT. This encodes CASSTRTGYTDTQYF.